One and the same sample provided the 30 T cell receptor beta chains below, sequenced in a study of shared clonotypes between healthy human individuals. The assay was immunoSEQ multiplex PCR, and TCRdb's table has in-frame clones only and misses some. The table records about 1.1 million clones, roughly 80% of them present only once. The sequenced sample was memory CD4+ T cells from PBMCs. The subset was: CD45RA-negative fraction. These receptors were taken from a man aged 18 to 30 in good health. Some clones in this sample may be carry-over from other donors' samples.

The chain combines TRBV4-3 with TRBJ2-7; D ambiguous. The CDR3 has 14 residues. Germline CDR1 and CDR2: LGHNA and YSLEER. The V and J ends lost 4 bases and 0 bases respectively, with 10 bases between them. The DNA for the CDR3 is TGCGCCAGCAGCCTAGGGCACAGCTCCTACGAGCAGTACTTC. Its translation is CASSLGHSSYEQYF.

This sequence joins TRBV28 and TRBJ2-6, with TRBD2 matching over 11 bases. J was trimmed by 4 bases and V by 4 bases; bases with no gene match: 9. Germline V gives CDR1 MDHEN, CDR2 SYDVKM. The CDR3 covers 18 residues. CDR3 sequence: CASSSGLAGLGGANVLTF. CDR3 coding DNA: TGTGCCAGCAGTTCCGGACTAGCGGGTCTGGGAGGGGCCAACGTCCTGACTTTC.

On this clone: A much larger clone differs by one base, so this may be a read error. The chain uses TRBV30 and TRBJ1-5, with D unclear. This CDR3 is 12 amino acids long. The ends were cut back, 2 bases at V and 6 bases at J, with 8 bases in the middle. Per the germline V gene, CDR1 is GTSNPN and CDR2 is SVGIG (reference sequence). CDR3 sequence (DNA): TGTGCCTGGAGTCAACTACCTCAGCCCCAGCATTTT. Encoded protein: CAWSQLPQPQHF.

The gene calls are TRBV2 and TRBJ1-2, with a tentative D call TRBD1 (5 bases). Germline V gene data show CDR1 as SNHLY and CDR2 as FYNNEI. This CDR3 has 12 amino acids. Trimming cost V 5 bases and J 8 bases, with 12 bases left between them. The CDR3 sequence: CASSLQGLGYTF. As DNA, the CDR3 is TGTGCCAGCAGTCTTCAGGGTTTGGGCTACACCTTC. Complete variable domain (other parts from reference TRBV2 and TRBJ1-2): EPEVTQTPSHQVTQMGQEVILRCVPISNHLYFYWYRQILGQKVEFLVSFYNNEISEKSEIFDDQFSVERPDGSNFTLKIRSTKLEDSAMYFCASSLQGLGYTFGSGTRLTVV.

The V and J genes are TRBV21-1 and TRBJ2-1. TRBV21-1 is a pseudogene locus. The CDR3 contains 16 residues. The CDR3 coding sequence is TGTGCCAGCAGCTCGACGGGGGCAGGGAGGCGCAATGAGCAGTTCTTC. Translated, it gives CASSSTGAGRRNEQFF.

Written as DNA, the CDR3 is TGTGCCAGCAGGCCCATCGGGTCTAATCAGCCCCAGCATTTT. Translation: CASRPIGSNQPQHF. The rearrangement links TRBV6-5 to TRBJ1-5; D gene ambiguous. The CDR3 runs 14 residues. V lost 6 bases and J 4 bases, leaving 13 bases between the germline ends. Germline V gives CDR1 MNHEY, CDR2 SVGAGI.

The chain couples TRBV15 to TRBJ1-1, with TRBD1 matching 9 bases. The CDR3 extends over 16 amino acids. The V gene's germline CDR1 is LNHNV and CDR2 YYDKDF (reference sequence). With V trimmed by 0 bases and J by 5 bases, 7 bases remained unmatched. Here the CDR3 reads CATSRDRTGVGTEAFF. The CDR3 DNA follows: TGTGCCACCAGCAGAGATCGGACAGGGGTTGGAACTGAAGCTTTCTTT.

The DNA of the CDR3 is TGTGCCAGTACCGGGACTAGCGGCTCCACAGATACGCAGTATTTT. Translated: CASTGTSGSTDTQYF. The rearrangement uses TRBV9 and TRBJ2-3; 11 bases fit TRBD2. Germline lookup yields CDR1 SGDLS and CDR2 YYNGEE. Germline trimming cut 8 bases from V and 2 bases from J; bases unmatched to any gene: 7. This CDR3 region has 15 residues.

The chain carries TRBV6-1 and TRBJ1-5; D gene uncertain. V lost 7 bases, J lost 6 bases, and 13 bases lay in between. Germline-derived CDR1 and CDR2 are MNHNS and SASEGT. The CDR3 is 13 amino acids. CDR3 protein: CASTADSAQPQHF. As DNA, the CDR3 is TGTGCCAGCACCGCAGATTCCGCTCAGCCCCAGCATTTT.

This clone was seen once. The rearrangement links TRBV29-1 to TRBJ1-2; the D is unclear. Looked up from germline, CDR1 is SQVTM and CDR2 is ANQGSEA. Between the trimmed V and J ends, which lost 1 base and 5 bases, there was a span of 14 bases. The CDR3 sequence is 14 residues long. The CDR3 coding sequence is TGCAGCGTTGAAGCGGGTGTATCGAGGTATGGCTACACCTTC. This codes for CSVEAGVSRYGYTF.

The rearrangement links TRBV7-9 to TRBJ2-5; D gene unclear. CDR1 is SEHNR, CDR2 FQNEAQ, per germline (reference sequence). The CDR3 length is 14 residues. The V end lost 1 base, the J end lost 1 base, and 7 bases lay between the germline ends. The CDR3 nucleotides are TGTGCCAGCAGCTTAGGAGCCGCCCAAGAGACCCAGTACTTC. Residues: CASSLGAAQETQYF.

This chain joins TRBV19 and TRBJ2-6; 9 bases agree with TRBD2. The CDR3 has 17 residues. V was clipped by 10 bases and J by 0 bases; unmatched bases: 10. Germline CDR1 reads LNHDA; CDR2 reads SQIVND (reference sequence). The CDR3 region is CATRGLAGISGANVLTF. The CDR3 DNA reads as TGTGCCACACGAGGGCTAGCGGGGATCTCTGGGGCCAACGTCCTGACTTTC.

The chain uses TRBV7-3 and TRBJ2-3; 9 bases line up with TRBD2. Trimming at V came to 2 bases and at J to 5 bases, leaving 8 bases not matched to a gene. From germline, CDR1 is SGHTA and CDR2 FQGTGA. This CDR3 contains 16 residues. The CDR3 DNA reads TGTGCCAGCAGCTTAGGAGGGGCGGGAGGGCAAGATACGCAGTATTTT. Protein: CASSLGGAGGQDTQYF.

V and J are TRBV4-1 and TRBJ2-4; the D gene could be TRBD1 or TRBD2 (5 bases each). The germline V and J ends were trimmed by 1 base and 7 bases, with 26 bases remaining between them. CDR3 length: 19 residues. Germline-derived CDR1 and CDR2 are MGHRA and YSYEKL. CDR3 protein: CASSQVYSGGRMGRNIQYF. The CDR3 bases are TGCGCCAGCAGCCAAGTGTACAGTGGGGGACGGATGGGTAGGAACATTCAGTACTTC.

This chain uses TRBV2 with TRBJ2-7; 10 bases align to TRBD1. Germline-derived CDR1 and CDR2 are SNHLY and FYNNEI. The CDR3 contains 15 residues. J gave up 1 base and V 6 bases, and 6 bases lay outside the gene matches. CDR3 protein: CASRGGTGASYEQYF. CDR3 DNA sequence: TGTGCCAGCAGGGGTGGGACAGGGGCATCCTACGAGCAGTACTTC.

V gene TRBV19 combines with J gene TRBJ1-5; a possible D gene is TRBD1 (5 bases). Trimming shortened V by 9 bases and J by 2 bases, and 11 bases separated the two germline ends. The CDR3 sequence is 13 residues long. Germline CDR1 LNHDA, CDR2 SQIVND (reference sequence). The DNA of the CDR3 is TGTGCCAGCCGGGACCGTCGCAATCAGCCCCAGCATTTT. Residues: CASRDRRNQPQHF.

This chain connects TRBV19 to TRBJ2-5; TRBD2 is a possible D gene (5 bases). This CDR3 region has 16 residues. V was cut by 5 bases and J by 9 bases, with 25 bases left in between. From germline, CDR1 is LNHDA and CDR2 SQIVND (reference sequence). This chain's CDR3 is CASSPDFRIRGAAQYF. The CDR3 DNA sequence: TGTGCCAGTAGTCCGGACTTTCGAATCCGAGGCGCGGCCCAGTACTTC.

The chain uses TRBV28 and TRBJ1-2; tentative D call: TRBD1 (6 bases). CDR3 size: 17 residues. CDR1 and CDR2 from the germline V gene are MDHEN and SYDVKM. The V and J ends lost 1 base and 4 bases respectively, with 19 bases between them. DNA of the CDR3: TGTGCCAGCAGTTTATTTCTAAGGGGGAGGTTTAGCTATGGCTACACCTTC. Its protein is CASSLFLRGRFSYGYTF.

The chain has TRBV6-5 and TRBJ2-3; 7 bases are a match to TRBD1. V shed 6 bases and J 6 bases; nucleotides not matched to a gene: 9. The CDR3 spans 14 residues. The germline V gene encodes CDR1 MNHEY and CDR2 SVGAGI. The DNA of the CDR3 is TGTGCCAGCAGCTTAGGGGACAGCCGTGATACGCAGTATTTT. Its translation: CASSLGDSRDTQYF.

V gene TRBV6-5 combines with J gene TRBJ2-3; no clear D. This CDR3 spans 15 amino acids. Germline CDR1 and CDR2: MNHEY and SVGAGI. The ends were cut back, 6 bases at V and 4 bases at J, with 17 bases in the middle. CDR3 sequence (DNA): TGTGCCAGCAGCGCCACGTATGGATTCCCAGATACGCAGTATTTT. Translating it yields CASSATYGFPDTQYF.

The rearrangement joins TRBV11-2 to TRBJ2-3, with D tentatively TRBD1 (5 bases). In germline, CDR1 is SGHAT, CDR2 FQNNGV. The CDR3 extends over 13 amino acids. Between the trimmed V and J ends, which lost 0 bases and 10 bases, there was a span of 11 bases. The CDR3 DNA follows: TGTGCCAGCAGCTTAGATTGGCAGGGTGCGCAGTATTTT. It yields the protein CASSLDWQGAQYF. Using reference TRBV11-2 and TRBJ2-3 for the parts outside the CDR3, the full variable domain is EAGVAQSPRYKIIEKRQSVAFWCNPISGHATLYWYQQILGQGPKLLIQFQNNGVVDDSQLPKDRFSAERLKGVDSTLKIQPAKLEDSAVYLCASSLDWQGAQYFGPGTRLTVL.

The chain links TRBV20-1 to TRBJ2-7; D unclear. CDR1 DFQATT and CDR2 SNEGSKA come from the germline V gene (reference sequence). The length of the CDR3 is 11 residues. Trimming took off 6 bases at V and 3 bases at J, with 9 bases between the two ends. The DNA of the CDR3 is TGCAGTGCGCCAGATTACTACGAGCAGTACTTC. This codes for CSAPDYYEQYF.

The chain employs TRBV7-3 and TRBJ1-1; TRBD1 is a possible D gene (5 bases). Trimming took 5 bases from V and 4 from J, leaving 14 bases between them. The CDR3 has 14 residues. The germline gives CDR1 SGHTA, CDR2 FQGTGA. The CDR3 DNA sequence: TGTGCCAGCAGCCTGGTGGGGGGAGCCACTGAAGCTTTCTTT. Its translation: CASSLVGGATEAFF.

This clone has more than one count but fewer than ten. The genes are TRBV4-2 and TRBJ2-7; D may be TRBD2 (5 bases). Trimming removed 1 base at V and 6 bases at J, with 10 bases between. The germline CDR1 and CDR2 sequences are LGHNA and YNFKEQ. This CDR3 has 13 amino acids. The CDR3 spells CASSQVGLTEQYF. CDR3 nucleotides: TGTGCCAGCAGCCAAGTCGGACTTACCGAGCAGTACTTC.

This rearrangement joins TRBV30 to TRBJ2-5, with a tentative D call TRBD2 (5 bases). This CDR3 has 11 residues. The germline gives CDR1 GTSNPN, CDR2 SVGIG (reference sequence). The CDR3 nucleotides read TGTAGCGGAGCGTACCAAGAGACCCAGTACTTC. Protein: CSGAYQETQYF.

CDR3 DNA: TGTGCCAGCAGCTTGGGCACTAGCCGAGATACGCAGTATTTT. Translating it yields CASSLGTSRDTQYF. V usage is TRBV11-2 and J usage is TRBJ2-3, with D maybe TRBD2 (6 bases). This CDR3 region has 14 residues. Germline V gene data show CDR1 as SGHAT and CDR2 as FQNNGV. Deletions cut 3 bases from V and 5 bases from J, with 12 bases between.

V gene TRBV7-7 combines with J gene TRBJ2-3; D gene unclear. Germline CDR1 SSHAT, CDR2 FNYEAQ (reference sequence). V was cut by 3 bases and J by 0 bases, with 10 bases left in between. This CDR3 has 15 residues. For the CDR3, the DNA is TGTGCCAGCAGCTTGGGCAGAACTAGCACAGATACGCAGTATTTT. This codes for CASSLGRTSTDTQYF.

V is TRBV9 and J is TRBJ2-4; 9 bases are a match to TRBD1. This CDR3 is 16 amino acids long. V lost 0 bases and J lost 7; bases outside the gene matches: 8. Per the germline V gene, CDR1 is SGDLS and CDR2 is YYNGEE. The CDR3 reads CASSVVPTGGLNIQYF. CDR3 coding DNA: TGTGCCAGCAGCGTAGTCCCAACAGGGGGCTTGAACATTCAGTACTTC.

To note about this clone: A far larger clone lies a single base away; this is likely a read error. The CDR3 region is CASSRLVGGTGELFF. In DNA form, the CDR3 reads TGTGCCAGCAGCAGACTAGTGGGCGGCACCGGGGAGCTGTTTTTT. This chain links TRBV7-2 with TRBJ2-2; D is perhaps TRBD2 (6 bases). Germline CDR1 reads SGHTA; CDR2 reads FQGNSA. This CDR3 is 15 amino acids long. Deletions cut 5 bases from V and 4 bases from J, with 14 bases between.

A note on this clone: Other DNA sequences from this sample encode an identical CDR3 as well. This sequence joins TRBV7-2 and TRBJ1-1, with 7 positions matching TRBD1. The CDR3 spans 14 residues. V shed 4 bases and J 1 base; nucleotides not matched to a gene: 3. Germline loops: CDR1 SGHTA, CDR2 FQGNSA. Written as DNA, the CDR3 is TGTGCCAGCAGCTCGTCAGGGGGGAACACTGAAGCTTTCTTT. Amino acids: CASSSSGGNTEAFF.